These T cell receptor beta chains were read from a single sample in a study of blood T cells in healthy people across ages. TCRdb re-analysed the 5' RACE reads in MiXCR, keeping a single row per CDR3 protein. The repertoire consists of hundreds of thousands of distinct CDR3 sequences, with around half occurring once and the leading ten covering 30% to 40%. Sequenced: blood. The receptors come from an older woman in good health. CDR3s include the opening cysteine and the closing phenylalanine or tryptophan. The order of the fields is clone size, D gene, V gene, J gene, CDR3 protein, CDR3 DNA. D genes are given only for firm matches. Size is omitted from some rows. Given values are once, few, many or a class for expanded clones.

.	TRBD1	TRBV6-1	TRBJ2-6	CASSHRGQGAPSGANVLTF	TGTGCCAGCAGTCATCGTGGACAGGGGGCTCCGTCTGGGGCCAACGTCCTGACTTTC
.	.	TRBV5-1	TRBJ2-3	CASSLGVLDSTDTQYF	TGCGCCAGCAGCTTGGGGGTGCTTGATAGCACAGATACGCAGTATTTT
.	TRBD1	TRBV6-6	TRBJ2-1	CASSSFDRGLQFF	TGTGCCAGCAGTTCCTTCGACAGGGGGCTTCAGTTCTTC
.	.	TRBV3-1	TRBJ2-1	CASSTKLASEQFF	TGTGCCAGCAGTACAAAACTAGCAAGTGAGCAGTTCTTC
.	.	TRBV29-1	TRBJ1-1	CSARSGRRQDAEAFF	TGCAGCGCCCGGTCGGGACGCAGACAGGACGCTGAAGCTTTCTTT
.	TRBD2	TRBV27	TRBJ2-5	CASSSTTSTSVETQYF	TGTGCCAGCAGTTCTACGACTAGCACTTCGGTTGAGACCCAGTACTTC
many	TRBD2	TRBV6-1	TRBJ2-1	CASSEVGGLAGGGPFF	TGTGCCAGCAGTGAAGTGGGGGGACTAGCGGGAGGAGGGCCGTTCTTC
few	.	TRBV4-3	TRBJ2-1	CASSQDAGLGTEQFF	TGCGCCAGCAGCCAAGATGCGGGACTCGGGACTGAGCAGTTCTTC
few	TRBD2	TRBV20-1	TRBJ2-5	CSAKGLAGGKTQYF	TGCAGTGCTAAAGGACTAGCGGGAGGAAAGACCCAGTACTTC
many	.	TRBV28	TRBJ2-7	CASSTSRGQYF	TGTGCCAGCAGTACCTCCCGCGGGCAGTACTTC
.	TRBD1	TRBV18	TRBJ2-7	CASSAKTGGTYEQYF	TGTGCCAGCTCAGCAAAAACAGGGGGCACGTACGAGCAGTACTTC
few	.	TRBV21-1	TRBJ2-6	CASTPRAGLSGANVLTF	TGTGCCAGCACTCCTCGGGCAGGCCTCTCTGGGGCCAACGTCCTGACTTTC
.	.	TRBV6-2/TRBV6-3	TRBJ1-1	CASHYDDRNTEAFF	TGTGCCAGCCACTACGACGACCGGAACACTGAAGCTTTCTTT
.	.	TRBV14	TRBJ1-1	CASSLGTRGIEAFF	TGTGCCAGCAGCCTCGGGACACGGGGCATTGAAGCTTTCTTT
.	.	TRBV5-1	TRBJ2-2	CASSDGQRSTGELFF	TGCGCCAGCAGCGACGGACAGAGAAGCACCGGGGAGCTGTTTTTT
few	TRBD2	TRBV2	TRBJ2-7	CASRDGLAGAKEQYF	TGTGCCAGCAGGGATGGACTAGCGGGAGCGAAAGAGCAGTACTTC
few	.	TRBV18	TRBJ2-5	CASSPWSEETQYF	TGTGCCAGCTCACCGTGGTCGGAAGAGACCCAGTACTTC
.	.	TRBV20-1	TRBJ2-3	CSASFTDTQYF	TGCAGTGCTAGTTTTACAGATACGCAGTATTTT
few	.	TRBV20-1	TRBJ1-2	CSAGLQGNYGYTF	TGCAGTGCTGGACTACAAGGGAACTATGGCTACACCTTC
.	.	TRBV4-3	TRBJ2-2	CASSQDTGTYTGELFF	TGCGCCAGCAGCCAAGATACCGGGACATACACCGGGGAGCTGTTTTTT
.	.	TRBV27	TRBJ2-7	CASSDGSWSSYEQYF	TGTGCCAGCTCAGACGGGTCGTGGAGCTCCTACGAGCAGTACTTT
.	.	TRBV7-9	TRBJ2-6	CTSSPRDSGANVLTF	TGTACCAGCAGCCCTCGTGACTCTGGGGCCAACGTCCTGACTTTC